This T cell receptor (beta chain) was sequenced during a study of blood T cell repertoires in COVID-19. For the study at large: COVID-19 samples, acute and convalescent, were from the United States, Italy and Spain. The cDNA or gDNA used as material had been derived from T cells, B-cell-depleted T cells, or PBMCs.

Looked up from germline, CDR1 is ENHRY and CDR2 is SYGVKD. This CDR3 region has 13 residues. V was pared by 7 bases and J by 1 base, with 10 bases between. Per the original data handling: From reference gene primer amplification, estimates of nucleated cell counts were derived. Profiling relied on immunoSEQ multiplex PCR, and the TCRdb table lists in-frame clones only, not all of them. V, J and clone size are taken as reported in that table, and D and trimming were inferred from the DNA itself. The sample holds 150,000 to 200,000 clones, approximately 84% seen once. The genes are TRBV10-3 and TRBJ1-1; D unclear. The sample consisted of peripheral blood. The TCR was taken from a human donor in a cohort sampled during active COVID-19. CDR3 nucleotide sequence: TGTGCCATCACGACGGGAGGGAACACTGAAGCTTTCTTT. This translates into CAITTGGNTEAFF.